The rows below give T cell receptor beta chains drawn from one sample of a study of regulatory T cells in long-lasting Graves disease. TCRdb re-called the multiplex PCR reads with MiXCR, one entry per CDR3 protein. The sample has around 330,000 distinct CDR3 sequences; about a sixth are singletons. The source was peripheral blood mononuclear cells (PBMCs), collected at new diagnosis, from a patient treated with antithyroid drugs. Receptor source: a female donor with Graves disease. The CDR3 runs from the conserved cysteine through the conserved F or W. The D gene is left open where the match is weak. Not all rows give a size; the values are once, few, many and, for expanded clones, a class.

d_call,j_call,v_call,cdr3_length,clone_size,cdr3_aa,cdr3_nt
TRBD2,TRBJ2-7,TRBV5-1,16,many,CASSFGGLADLYEQYF,TGCGCCAGCAGCTTCGGAGGACTAGCGGACCTCTACGAGCAGTACTTC
-,TRBJ2-7,TRBV6-1,17,many,CASRKWGVPGERYEQYF,TGTGCCAGCAGAAAGTGGGGTGTTCCGGGAGAGCGGTACGAGCAGTACTTC
TRBD2,TRBJ2-5,TRBV2,16,-,CASRGGLAGALGAQYF,TGTGCCAGCAGGGGTGGACTAGCGGGGGCCCTCGGGGCCCAGTACTTC
TRBD2,TRBJ2-3,TRBV6-1,18,many,CASSQESRLAGILDTQYF,TGTGCCAGCAGTCAGGAGTCCCGACTAGCGGGGATTCTAGATACGCAGTATTTT
-,TRBJ2-5,TRBV3-1,16,many,CASSREVADDDLTQYF,TGTGCCAGCAGCCGTGAAGTGGCAGACGATGACCTGACCCAGTACTTC
TRBD1,TRBJ1-4,TRBV4-2,16,few,CASSQEMQGGNEKLFF,TGTGCCAGCAGCCAAGAGATGCAGGGGGGGAATGAAAAACTGTTTTTT
TRBD2,TRBJ2-3,TRBV11-3,17,many,CASSSPYLAGGTDTQYF,TGTGCCAGCAGCTCACCCTACCTAGCGGGAGGCACAGATACGCAGTATTTT
TRBD1,TRBJ1-1,TRBV19,14,many,CASRGQGRNTEAFF,TGTGCCAGTAGAGGACAGGGGCGGAACACTGAAGCTTTCTTT
-,TRBJ2-3,TRBV6-1,16,-,CASSERGQEATDTQYF,TGTGCCAGCAGTGAAAGAGGGCAGGAGGCCACAGATACGCAGTATTTT
TRBD1,TRBJ2-2,TRBV6-1,16,few,CASSDPDRGDTGELFF,TGTGCCAGCAGTGATCCGGACAGGGGGGACACCGGGGAGCTGTTTTTT
TRBD1,TRBJ2-1,TRBV4-1,15,many,CASSQGQSLYNEQFF,TGCGCCAGCAGCCAGGGACAGAGCCTATACAATGAGCAGTTCTTC
-,TRBJ1-1,TRBV6-1,13,many,CASRTRLIGEAFF,TGTGCCAGCAGGACCAGGCTAATCGGTGAAGCTTTCTTT
-,TRBJ2-7,TRBV5-1,12,-,CASSPGTNEQYF,TGCGCCAGCAGTCCCGGGACCAACGAGCAGTACTTC
TRBD1,TRBJ2-1,TRBV9,14,many,CASSQFDRDNEQFF,TGTGCCAGCAGCCAATTTGACAGGGACAATGAGCAGTTCTTC
TRBD1,TRBJ1-3,TRBV19,16,few,CASSMTGAASGNTIYF,TGTGCCAGTAGCATGACAGGGGCAGCCTCTGGAAACACCATATATTTT
-,TRBJ1-1,TRBV7-8,17,many,CASSLALSLPPDTEAFF,TGTGCCAGCAGCTTAGCTCTCTCCTTACCCCCCGACACTGAAGCTTTCTTT
TRBD2,TRBJ2-7,TRBV19,15,many,CASSIDLLAGGEQYF,TGTGCCAGTAGTATAGATCTGCTAGCGGGAGGCGAGCAGTACTTC
-,TRBJ2-7,TRBV18,14,many,CASSPGRSGAYWYF,TGTGCCAGCTCACCAGGAAGGTCAGGGGCTTATTGGTACTTC
TRBD2,TRBJ2-2,TRBV11-2,15,many,CASSLLSGGTGELFF,TGTGCCAGCAGCTTACTTAGCGGGGGAACCGGGGAGCTGTTTTTT
-,TRBJ2-7,TRBV7-2,14,few,CASSSTLAVTEQYF,TGTGCCAGCAGCTCCACCCTCGCGGTTACCGAGCAGTACTTC
TRBD2,TRBJ2-1,TRBV11-3,12,many,CASSRRGDEQFF,TGTGCCAGCAGCAGACGGGGGGATGAGCAGTTCTTC
-,TRBJ2-7,TRBV28,17,few,CASREGGASGISYEQYF,TGTGCCAGCAGAGAGGGGGGCGCTAGCGGCATCTCCTACGAGCAGTACTTC
TRBD1,TRBJ2-4,TRBV30,15,-,CARSVGTVAKNIQYF,TGTGCCCGGAGTGTGGGGACAGTAGCCAAAAACATTCAGTACTTC
-,TRBJ2-2,TRBV5-8,17,-,CASSQPLGQLNTGELFF,TGTGCCAGCAGCCAACCCCTAGGACAGCTGAACACCGGGGAGCTGTTTTTT
-,TRBJ1-2,TRBV7-2,18,once,CASSHNAAGSRANYGYTF,TGTGCCAGCAGCCATAATGCGGCGGGAAGCAGGGCTAACTATGGCTACACCTTC
-,TRBJ2-7,TRBV6-2/TRBV6-3,17,many,CASSYPGRQGRSYEQYF,TGTGCCAGCAGTTACCCGGGCAGGCAGGGGAGATCCTACGAGCAGTACTTC
-,TRBJ2-7,TRBV2,14,many,CASSGQAWVYEQYF,TGTGCCAGCAGTGGGCAGGCATGGGTATACGAGCAGTACTTC
-,TRBJ2-2,TRBV18,12,many,CASSIYSGELFF,TGTGCCAGCTCAATTTATTCCGGGGAGCTGTTTTTT
-,TRBJ2-2,TRBV9,14,few,CASSVDRVSGELFF,TGTGCCAGCAGCGTAGACAGGGTCTCCGGGGAGCTGTTTTTT